This note documents a single TCR beta chain sequence. This entry comes from a study of cytomegalovirus exposure and HLA in healthy donors. The V gene's germline CDR1 is SGDLS and CDR2 YYNGEE. The ends were cut back, 4 bases at V and 4 bases at J, with 14 bases in the middle. This CDR3 has 14 amino acids. The PCR was carried out with 60 Vbeta primers and 13 Jbeta primers. Sequenced by immunoSEQ multiplex PCR; TCRdb stores in-frame clones only, minus some. The sample contains approximately 180,000 clones, about 13% of which appear only once. Sequenced: PBMCs. The receptor was derived from a man aged 50-59 years in good health and CMV-seropositive. The gene calls are TRBV9 and TRBJ1-1, with TRBD1 as a possible D gene (5 bases). The CDR3 DNA follows: TGTGCCAGCAGCCCAGTGGGGGGGGGCACTGAAGCTTTCTTT. This sequence encodes CASSPVGGGTEAFF.